The 25 T cell receptor beta chains below were found in one sample sequenced in a study of blood T cells in healthy people across ages (dated by TCRdb to between 2014 and 2017). Library preparation used 5' RACE. The sample was run on an Illumina HiSeq 2500. A second PCR of roughly 6 to 12 cycles was performed with a sample-barcoded 5' primer and a J-beta primer mix. TCRdb reran the public reads through fastp at Q25 and MiXCR, keeping productive beta chains. Rows with one shared CDR3 protein collapse into an entry with the most common genes and DNA. A total of some 700,000 distinct CDR3 sequences appear in this sample, 43% of them only once. The top ten hold around 20% of the sample. The sample taken for sequencing was blood. These receptor sequences come from a woman aged 55-69 years in good health.

This clonotype has at least ten counts. V usage is TRBV14 and J usage is TRBJ2-7; D possibly corresponds to TRBD1 (7 bases). Germline assignment: CDR1 SGHDN and CDR2 FVKESK. The CDR3 is 15 residues long. The germline V and J ends were trimmed by 1 base and 1 base, with 11 bases remaining between them. The CDR3 protein is CASSQVQGGSYEQYF. As DNA, the CDR3 is TGTGCCAGCAGCCAAGTTCAGGGGGGATCCTACGAGCAGTACTTC.

The J gene is TRBJ2-3, the V gene TRBV3-1, with TRBD2 as a possible D gene (6 bases). Deletions cut 3 bases from V and 9 bases from J, with 25 bases between. The CDR3 covers 17 residues. Germline CDR1 and CDR2: LGHDT and YNNKEL (reference sequence). CDR3 protein: CASSQFSRGTPGGTQYF. CDR3 nucleotides: TGTGCCAGCAGCCAGTTCTCCCGGGGGACCCCCGGAGGGACGCAGTATTTT.

In this sample, this clonotype turned up a few times. The chain couples TRBV10-3 to TRBJ2-7; D is perhaps TRBD2 (6 bases). The germline V gene encodes CDR1 ENHRY and CDR2 SYGVKD. Trimming removed 1 base from V and 4 bases from J, with 23 bases in between. The CDR3 contains 18 residues. The CDR3 region has the DNA TGTGCCATCAGTGAGTTAGGGACGGGAACGGGAGACCTGTACGAGCAGTACTTC. Protein product: CAISELGTGTGDLYEQYF.

This clonotype showed up many times. The chain has TRBV7-2 and TRBJ2-5, with D possibly matching TRBD2 (6 bases). This CDR3 region has 13 residues. The germline V and J ends were trimmed by 5 bases and 2 bases, with 9 bases remaining between them. Germline V gene lookup returns CDR1 SGHTA and CDR2 FQGNSA. The CDR3 is CASSRGLQETQYF. CDR3 nucleotides: TGTGCCAGCAGCCGGGGACTTCAAGAGACCCAGTACTTC.

The chain uses TRBV4-1 and TRBJ1-5; possibly TRBD1 for D (5 bases). CDR3 size: 16 residues. Looked up from germline, CDR1 is MGHRA and CDR2 is YSYEKL. Trimming shortened V by 0 bases and J by 1 base, and 10 bases separated the two germline ends. The CDR3: CASSQDRGQSNQPQHF. CDR3 DNA: TGCGCCAGCAGCCAAGACCGAGGACAAAGCAATCAGCCCCAGCATTTT.

The chain joins TRBV11-2 to TRBJ2-1; D may be TRBD2 (5 bases). CDR1 and CDR2 from the germline V gene are SGHAT and FQNNGV. The ends were cut back, 5 bases at V and 8 bases at J, with 13 bases in the middle. CDR3 length: 13 amino acids. CDR3 sequence reads: CASSRDGPDEQFF. In DNA, the CDR3 is TGTGCCAGCAGCCGGGATGGTCCCGATGAGCAGTTCTTC.

V and J are TRBV20-1 and TRBJ1-4; 7 bases fit TRBD1. Germline trimming cut 4 bases from V and 6 bases from J; bases unmatched to any gene: 8. Germline V gives CDR1 DFQATT, CDR2 SNEGSKA (reference sequence). This CDR3 has 14 amino acids. Here the CDR3 reads CSAKETGRDEKLFF. In nucleotides, the CDR3 is TGCAGTGCTAAGGAGACAGGGAGGGATGAAAAACTGTTTTTT.

This clonotype was recorded once. A much larger clonotype is one base distant, so this may be a read error. The chain links TRBV4-3 to TRBJ2-1, with D possibly being TRBD2 (6 bases). CDR3 length equals 17 residues. The germline CDR1 and CDR2 sequences are LGHNA and YSLEER. Trimming took off 0 bases at V and 4 bases at J, with 16 bases between the two ends. The DNA for the CDR3 is TGCGCCAGCAGCCAAGATTCAGTGGGGACTGGATACAATGAGCAGTTCTTC. Protein product: CASSQDSVGTGYNEQFF.

The chain is built from TRBV3-1 and TRBJ2-3; D remains ambiguous. Trimming removed 1 base at V and 3 bases at J, with 11 bases between. This CDR3 region has 15 residues. CDR1 and CDR2 from the germline V gene are LGHDT and YNNKEL (reference sequence). The CDR3 DNA follows: TGTGCCAGCAGCCAAGGTGTGATAGGAACAGATACGCAGTATTTT. Protein sequence: CASSQGVIGTDTQYF.

The chain has TRBV6-2 or TRBV6-3 and TRBJ2-7; TRBD2 matches at 9 bases. This CDR3 comprises 17 residues. Germline CDR1 MNHEY, CDR2 SVGEGT. V lost 0 bases and J lost 0; bases outside the gene matches: 6. The CDR3 nucleotides are TGTGCCAGCAGTTACTCTTTGAGCGGGAGGAGCTCCTACGAGCAGTACTTC. It encodes CASSYSLSGRSSYEQYF.

Worth noting for this clonotype: The junction shows a germline mismatch at one end, possibly a read error. The chain has TRBV6-2 or TRBV6-3 and TRBJ2-5; 14 bases are a match to TRBD2. The CDR3 is made up of 17 amino acids. Germline V CDR1 and CDR2: MNHEY, SVGEGT. CDR3 nucleotide sequence: TGTACCAGCAGTTTCGGAGGGACTAGCGGGAGTTGGGAGACCCAGTACTTC. It yields the protein CTSSFGGTSGSWETQYF.

This clonotype was seen more than once but under ten times. The chain joins TRBV7-2 to TRBJ2-6; D is undetermined. The germline CDR1 and CDR2 sequences are SGHTA and FQGNSA. Trimming removed 1 base from V and 0 bases from J, with 7 bases in between. The CDR3 spans 16 residues. CDR3: CASSLVRVSGANVLTF. The CDR3 bases are TGTGCCAGCAGCTTAGTTCGGGTCTCTGGGGCCAACGTCCTGACTTTC.

This clonotype was detected a few times. This chain connects TRBV13 to TRBJ1-6; TRBD1 agrees at 8 bases. CDR3 length equals 15 residues. Per germline, CDR1 PRHDT and CDR2 FYEKMQ (reference sequence). Unmatched junction bases numbered 4, after V lost 3 bases and J lost 6 bases. In nucleotides, the CDR3 is TGTGCCAGCAGCTTTCGAGGACAGGGTAATTCACCCCTCCACTTT. It codes for CASSFRGQGNSPLHF. Together with reference TRBV13 and TRBJ1-6, the CDR3 gives the full variable domain: AAGVIQSPRHLIKEKRETATLKCYPIPRHDTVYWYQQGPGQDPQFLISFYEKMQSDKGSIPDRFSAQQFSDYHSELNMSSLELGDSALYFCASSFRGQGNSPLHFGNGTRLTVT.

CDR3 bases: TGTGCCAGCAGCTTAGGCCGGACAGGGGCGGCAGGCGGCTACACCTTC. The encoded protein is CASSLGRTGAAGGYTF. This chain connects TRBV13 to TRBJ1-2, with 9 bases aligning to TRBD1. The germline V gene encodes CDR1 PRHDT and CDR2 FYEKMQ (reference sequence). This CDR3 spans 16 amino acids. Germline trimming cut 0 bases from V and 8 bases from J; bases unmatched to any gene: 10.

At least ten counts were recorded for this clonotype. V usage is TRBV14 and J usage is TRBJ2-7; D is ambiguous. The CDR3 is 17 residues long. V was shortened by 0 bases and J by 8 bases, with 23 bases between the two germline ends. The germline CDR1 and CDR2 sequences are SGHDN and FVKESK. DNA for the CDR3: TGTGCCAGCAGCCAAGATGTGTTGGGCCTGATGTCCCCTCAGCAGTACTTC. As protein: CASSQDVLGLMSPQQYF. The whole variable domain, filled in from reference TRBV14 and TRBJ2-7, reads EAGVTQFPSHSVIEKGQTVTLRCDPISGHDNLYWYRRVMGKEIKFLLHFVKESKQDESGMPNNRFLAERTGGTYSTLKVQPAELEDSGVYFCASSQDVLGLMSPQQYFGPGTRLTVT.

This clonotype was detected once. One end of the junction fails to match germline, which may point to a read error. V is TRBV29-1 and J is TRBJ1-2; 8 bases fit TRBD1. Germline V gene lookup returns CDR1 SQVTM and CDR2 ANQGSEA. This CDR3 region has 13 residues. The CDR3 protein is CSVADRASYDYTF. DNA of the CDR3: TGCAGCGTCGCGGACAGGGCTTCCTATGACTACACCTTC.

V usage is TRBV27 and J usage is TRBJ2-2, with D possibly being TRBD1 or TRBD2 (5 bases each). There are 15 residues in the CDR3. Trimming pared 3 bases from V and 6 bases from J, leaving 14 bases between. Germline V gene data show CDR1 as MNHEY and CDR2 as SMNVEV (reference sequence). The CDR3 nucleotides read TGTGCCAGCAGTTTCCCTCATGGGGGTGCCGGGGAGCTGTTTTTT. Translating gives CASSFPHGGAGELFF.

The chain links TRBV12-3 or TRBV12-4 to TRBJ1-5, with 8 bases identical to TRBD1. J lost 2 bases, V lost 4 bases, and 4 bases had no gene match. CDR3 size: 15 residues. Here the CDR3 reads CASSSQGEGNQPQHF. The CDR3 region has the DNA TGTGCCAGCAGTTCACAGGGGGAGGGCAATCAGCCCCAGCATTTT.

The chain has TRBV7-2 and TRBJ2-3; no clear D. V lost 1 base and J 7 bases, leaving 6 bases between the germline ends. Looked up from germline, CDR1 is SGHTA and CDR2 is FQGNSA. The CDR3 consists of 12 residues. The CDR3 region is CASSLDINTQYF. The CDR3 DNA reads as TGTGCCAGCAGCTTAGATATTAATACGCAGTATTTT. Together with reference TRBV7-2 and TRBJ2-3, the CDR3 gives the full variable domain: GAGVSQSPSNKVTEKGKDVELRCDPISGHTALYWYRQSLGQGLEFLIYFQGNSAPDKSGLPSDRFSAERTGGSVSTLTIQRTQQEDSAVYLCASSLDINTQYFGPGTRLTVL.

This clonotype has a count of ten or more. The V gene is TRBV7-2, the J gene TRBJ2-5; 8 positions match TRBD2. Germline V gene sequence: CDR1 SGHTA, CDR2 FQGNSA. This CDR3 has 14 amino acids. Trimming removed 2 bases from V and 4 bases from J; junction bases left unmatched: 3. CDR3 DNA sequence: TGTGCCAGCAGCTTACAAGGGACTAGAGAGACCCAGTACTTC. It codes for CASSLQGTRETQYF.

This clonotype has more than one count but fewer than ten. V and J are TRBV6-1 and TRBJ2-1; D not resolved. CDR1 and CDR2 (germline): MNHNS, SASEGT. The CDR3 spans 11 residues. Trimming removed 10 bases at V and 4 bases at J, with 8 bases between. CDR3 residues: CATVDYNEQFF. As DNA, the CDR3 is TGTGCCACGGTCGATTACAATGAGCAGTTCTTC.

The chain joins TRBV20-1 to TRBJ1-2; D gene ambiguous. The CDR3 is 11 residues long. With 3 bases removed from V and 7 bases from J, the gap between germline ends came to 9 bases. CDR1 is DFQATT, CDR2 SNEGSKA, per germline (reference sequence). The CDR3 spells CSARLMVGYTF. The CDR3, as DNA: TGCAGTGCTAGGCTCATGGTTGGCTACACCTTC.

This chain uses TRBV5-5 with TRBJ2-3, with D perhaps TRBD2 (5 bases). Per germline, CDR1 SGHKS and CDR2 YYEKEE (reference sequence). The CDR3 extends over 15 amino acids. The ends were cut back, 0 bases at V and 9 bases at J, with 17 bases in the middle. The CDR3 bases are TGTGCCAGCAGCTTGGAGCACGGACTTCGAGAGACGCAGTATTTT. This codes for CASSLEHGLRETQYF.

This clonotype has a handful of counts. The chain is built from TRBV5-1 and TRBJ2-6, with D uncertain. The CDR3 is 18 residues long. Trimming removed 0 bases at V and 2 bases at J, with 15 bases between. In germline, CDR1 is SGHRS, CDR2 YFSETQ. The CDR3 reads CASSLAQFIQTGANVLTF. CDR3 nucleotide sequence: TGCGCCAGCAGCTTGGCTCAGTTCATCCAGACTGGGGCCAACGTCCTGACTTTC.

The chain recombines TRBV5-1 with TRBJ1-4; D ambiguous. From germline, CDR1 is SGHRS and CDR2 YFSETQ. The CDR3 covers 16 residues. Trimming took off 0 bases at V and 7 bases at J, with 16 bases between the two ends. CDR3 residues: CASSLGGGGGGEKLFF. In DNA form, the CDR3 reads TGCGCCAGCAGCTTGGGAGGTGGCGGTGGCGGTGAAAAACTGTTTTTT.